These 26 T cell receptor beta chains share one sample of origin, sequenced in a study of T cell repertoires in aging, cancer and after chemotherapy. Amplification of TCR beta used genomic DNA extracted from peripheral blood. A mixed TRB-A/B primer pool amplified rearranged TRB by multiplex touch-down PCR. TCRdb reprocessed the multiplex PCR reads with MiXCR, giving one entry per CDR3 protein. The top ten hold around 6.3% of the sample, which has fewer than 15,000 distinct CDR3 sequences, roughly 36% seen once. The specimen was blood. All receptors come from a human donor in good health. The donor label of this sample is uncertain.

This clonotype was seen more than once but under ten times. The chain carries TRBV29-1 and TRBJ1-1; D remains ambiguous. V was shortened by 1 base and J by 7 bases, with 7 bases between the two germline ends. The CDR3 loop spans 11 amino acids. The germline CDR1 and CDR2 sequences are SQVTM and ANQGSEA. This CDR3 reads CSVEANREAFF. DNA of the CDR3: TGCAGCGTTGAAGCCAACCGTGAAGCTTTCTTT.

V and J are TRBV5-4 and TRBJ2-3; 9 bases are a match to TRBD2. After removal of 0 bases from V and 4 bases from J, the junction contained 9 bases not matched to a gene. CDR1 and CDR2 (germline): SGHNT, YYREEE (reference sequence). The length of the CDR3 is 17 residues. The CDR3 nucleotides are TGTGCCAGCAGCTTGGGAATAGCGGGAGCGGGGCCAGATACGCAGTATTTT. The encoded protein is CASSLGIAGAGPDTQYF.

V and J are TRBV6-6 and TRBJ2-1; 8 positions match TRBD1. Germline values: CDR1 MNHNY, CDR2 SVGAGI (reference sequence). V gave up 5 bases and J gave up 5 bases; unmatched junction bases: 5. This CDR3 contains 14 residues. CDR3 sequence reads: CASSPGGPNNEQFF. The CDR3 DNA reads TGTGCCAGCAGTCCAGGGGGCCCAAACAATGAGCAGTTCTTC.

The J gene is TRBJ2-3, the V gene TRBV12-3 or TRBV12-4; 9 nucleotides match TRBD1. This CDR3 is built from 15 residues. The V gene end was trimmed by 6 bases and the J gene end by 6 bases; junction bases not matched to a gene: 10. CDR3 bases: TGTGCCAGCAGCTCAGGGACAGGGCGGTGGGATACGCAGTATTTT. It is translated as CASSSGTGRWDTQYF.

This clonotype ranks as medium-sized. The chain combines TRBV11-3 with TRBJ2-5, with 8 bases matching TRBD2. Per the germline V gene, CDR1 is SGHNT and CDR2 is YENEEA. V dropped 5 bases and J dropped 5; count of bases not matched to a gene: 10. The CDR3 has 15 amino acids. The CDR3 protein is CASSPMAGGGETQYF. CDR3 bases: TGTGCCAGCAGCCCCATGGCGGGGGGAGGGGAGACCCAGTACTTC.

This clonotype was picked up a small number of times. This rearrangement joins TRBV5-4 to TRBJ2-2, with TRBD1 matching 7 bases. V shed 0 bases, J shed 5 bases, and the junction held 4 bases outside the gene matches. Germline lookup yields CDR1 SGHNT and CDR2 YYREEE (reference sequence). This CDR3 comprises 15 residues. CDR3 nucleotide sequence: TGTGCCAGCAGCTTGGAGGGGGCGGTTACCGGGGAGCTGTTTTTT. This sequence encodes CASSLEGAVTGELFF.

The rearrangement joins TRBV19 to TRBJ1-1; D is undetermined. The CDR3 has 16 residues. Trimming took off 2 bases at V and 1 base at J, with 14 bases between the two ends. Germline-derived CDR1 and CDR2 are LNHDA and SQIVND (reference sequence). The CDR3 DNA reads as TGTGCCAGTAGTATACTTAGTGGGCAGAAGAACACTGAAGCTTTCTTT. This sequence encodes CASSILSGQKNTEAFF.

This clonotype showed up just once. The J gene is TRBJ1-1, the V gene TRBV20-1; D is unresolved. Germline CDR1 is DFQATT and CDR2 is SNEGSKA (reference sequence). The CDR3 is 11 amino acids. Trimming took 5 bases from V and 2 from J, leaving 6 bases between them. CDR3: CSALENTEAFF. The CDR3 DNA sequence: TGCAGTGCTCTAGAAAACACTGAAGCTTTCTTT.

By sample share, this clonotype is medium-sized (0.01 to 0.1%). The J gene is TRBJ2-3, the V gene TRBV15; 12 nucleotides agree with TRBD1. The V gene's germline CDR1 is LNHNV and CDR2 YYDKDF (reference sequence). After removal of 0 bases from V and 6 bases from J, the junction contained 4 bases not matched to a gene. CDR3 length: 16 amino acids. This CDR3 reads CATSRETGTGGDTQYF. CDR3 DNA sequence: TGTGCCACCAGCAGAGAAACCGGGACAGGGGGCGATACGCAGTATTTT.

By share of the sample, this clonotype is medium-sized. The chain is built from TRBV19 and TRBJ2-6; D unclear. Deletions cut 4 bases from V and 0 bases from J, with 7 bases between. Germline CDR1 and CDR2: LNHDA and SQIVND (reference sequence). The CDR3 is made up of 15 amino acids. The CDR3 loop reads CASSTFRSGANVLTF. DNA of the CDR3: TGTGCCAGTAGTACCTTTCGCTCTGGGGCCAACGTCCTGACTTTC.

The J gene is TRBJ1-4, the V gene TRBV5-1; 7 nucleotides agree with TRBD1. The germline gives CDR1 SGHRS, CDR2 YFSETQ. The V and J ends lost 4 bases and 4 bases, in that order; junction bases with no gene match: 13. This CDR3 contains 17 residues. CDR3 protein: CASSLATGEAGNEKLFF. Written as DNA, the CDR3 is TGCGCCAGCAGCCTGGCAACAGGGGAAGCAGGTAATGAAAAACTGTTTTTT.

This chain links TRBV15 with TRBJ2-5; TRBD2 might be the D (6 bases). Trimming removed 1 base from V and 4 bases from J, with 7 bases in between. The CDR3 spans 13 residues. The germline CDR1 and CDR2 sequences are LNHNV and YYDKDF (reference sequence). The CDR3 protein is CATSRGLVETQYF. In DNA, the CDR3 is TGTGCCACCAGCAGAGGACTAGTAGAGACCCAGTACTTC.

This clonotype is medium-sized in the sample. J is TRBJ2-3 and V is TRBV29-1; D may be TRBD2 (6 bases). V lost 6 bases, J lost 4 bases, and 20 bases lay in between. CDR3 length equals 15 residues. Germline lookup yields CDR1 SQVTM and CDR2 ANQGSEA. CDR3 bases: TGCAGCGTGGGTACCTTAGCCGGGGGTGCAGATACGCAGTATTTT. Its translation is CSVGTLAGGADTQYF.

V gene TRBV5-1 combines with J gene TRBJ2-1; TRBD2 is a possible D gene (5 bases). In germline, CDR1 is SGHRS, CDR2 YFSETQ. The CDR3 covers 17 residues. Trimming removed 0 bases from V and 0 bases from J, with 13 bases in between. The DNA for the CDR3 is TGCGCCAGCAGCTTGGCCCGGGGTTCCGGCTCCTACAATGAGCAGTTCTTC. It translates to CASSLARGSGSYNEQFF.

The chain couples TRBV27 to TRBJ1-2, with a tentative D call TRBD1 (5 bases). V lost 6 bases and J 5 bases, leaving 13 bases between the germline ends. Germline assignment: CDR1 MNHEY and CDR2 SMNVEV (reference sequence). This CDR3 is built from 13 residues. CDR3 bases: TGTGCCAGCAGCCCGGGGCCGGCGTATGGCTACACCTTC. This encodes CASSPGPAYGYTF.

The chain recombines TRBV5-4 with TRBJ2-1, with 11 bases identical to TRBD2. Germline loops: CDR1 SGHNT, CDR2 YYREEE (reference sequence). Trimming removed 4 bases from V and 4 bases from J; junction bases left unmatched: 16. This CDR3 spans 19 amino acids. The CDR3 spells CASSRSGLAEIRAYNEQFF. The CDR3 DNA reads TGTGCCAGCAGCCGCTCGGGACTAGCGGAAATAAGGGCATACAATGAGCAGTTCTTC.

This clonotype rates as medium-sized (0.01 to 0.1%). The V and J genes are TRBV11-3 and TRBJ2-3; 7 bases align to TRBD2. This CDR3 is 14 amino acids long. Germline CDR1 and CDR2: SGHNT and YENEEA. With V trimmed by 5 bases and J by 2 bases, 4 bases remained unmatched. The CDR3: CASSISGSTDTQYF. In nucleotides, the CDR3 is TGTGCCAGCAGCATTAGCGGGTCCACAGATACGCAGTATTTT.

This clonotype qualifies as medium-sized. This chain joins TRBV6-5 and TRBJ2-1; 9 bases are shared with TRBD2. J lost 8 bases, V lost 6 bases, and 14 bases had no gene match. This CDR3 contains 16 residues. Germline lookup yields CDR1 MNHEY and CDR2 SVGAGI. This CDR3 reads CASRKLGPSGNDEQFF. The CDR3 DNA is TGTGCCAGCAGAAAGTTAGGGCCTAGCGGGAATGATGAGCAGTTCTTC.

V and J are TRBV29-1 and TRBJ1-1; 7 nucleotides agree with TRBD1. The CDR3 sequence is 13 residues long. CDR1 is SQVTM and CDR2 is ANQGSEA in the germline V gene. J lost 3 bases, V lost 7 bases, and 8 bases had no gene match. This CDR3 is CSAGQVDHTEAFF. The DNA for the CDR3 is TGCAGCGCAGGACAGGTTGATCACACTGAAGCTTTCTTT.

Only a few counts were recorded for this clonotype. The CDR3 bases are TGTGCCAGCAGTGACGCGACAACGGGAGACATTCAGTACTTC. As protein: CASSDATTGDIQYF. The chain couples TRBV6-1 to TRBJ2-4, with D possibly matching TRBD2 (6 bases). Deletions cut 3 bases from V and 8 bases from J, with 14 bases between. The CDR3 covers 14 residues. CDR1 and CDR2 (germline): MNHNS, SASEGT.

By its share, this clonotype is medium-sized. The rearrangement joins TRBV29-1 to TRBJ2-7; 9 nucleotides line up with TRBD2. The V segment lost 6 bases and the J segment 3 bases; nucleotides outside the gene matches: 6. Germline V gene lookup returns CDR1 SQVTM and CDR2 ANQGSEA. CDR3 length: 13 residues. Here the CDR3 DNA reads TGCAGCGTCACGGGACTAGCACTCTACGAGCAGTACTTC. It specifies CSVTGLALYEQYF.

This clonotype is labeled medium-sized. The CDR3 sequence is CASSEWGATDTQYF. The DNA of the CDR3 is TGTGCCAGTAGCGAGTGGGGCGCCACAGATACGCAGTATTTT. The chain recombines TRBV19 with TRBJ2-3; D may be TRBD1 (5 bases). Germline values: CDR1 LNHDA, CDR2 SQIVND (reference sequence). V dropped 6 bases and J dropped 2 bases, with 12 bases sitting between them. The CDR3 length is 14 residues.

The chain joins TRBV5-5 to TRBJ2-5; 9 bases line up with TRBD1. V lost 3 bases and J lost 7; bases outside the gene matches: 10. The germline V gene has CDR1 SGHKS and CDR2 YYEKEE (reference sequence). The CDR3 covers 15 residues. Written as DNA, the CDR3 is TGTGCCAGCAGCTCCCGGGACAGGGATTTTGGGACCCAGTACTTC. Protein sequence: CASSSRDRDFGTQYF.

This clonotype qualifies as medium-sized. The chain links TRBV5-6 to TRBJ2-6; no clear D gene. The length of the CDR3 is 12 residues. Per the germline V gene, CDR1 is SGHDT and CDR2 is YYEEEE. Deletions cut 5 bases from V and 8 bases from J, with 8 bases between. CDR3 nucleotides: TGTGCCAGCAGGAAACATTCCAACGTCCTGACTTTC. Translated: CASRKHSNVLTF.

This clonotype appeared once. V and J are TRBV6-1 and TRBJ2-7; 7 nucleotides line up with TRBD1. With V trimmed by 2 bases and J by 2 bases, 6 bases remained unmatched. The CDR3 totals 15 residues. CDR1 is MNHNS, CDR2 SASEGT, per germline. The CDR3 loop is CASSEMGGQAYEQYF. CDR3 nucleotides: TGTGCCAGCAGTGAAATGGGCGGACAGGCCTACGAGCAGTACTTC.

The chain joins TRBV19 to TRBJ1-4, with unresolved D. V was shortened by 5 bases and J by 0 bases, with 7 bases between the two germline ends. The CDR3 consists of 14 residues. Germline lookup yields CDR1 LNHDA and CDR2 SQIVND (reference sequence). CDR3 amino acids: CASSPTATNEKLFF. The CDR3 coding sequence is TGTGCCAGTAGTCCGACTGCAACTAATGAAAAACTGTTTTTT.